This T cell receptor beta chain came from a study of T cells after yellow fever vaccination. The study, taken as a whole, reports: Clonotypes shared by both compartments, CD4 and CD8, made up a small share. Post-booster repertoires again held most primary-vaccination clones (roughly 95% CD4, roughly 88% CD8).

The CDR3 has 15 amino acids. Trimming stripped 6 bases from V and 4 bases from J, with 15 bases between. In germline, CDR1 is SGHTA, CDR2 FQGNSA. A universal primer site and UMIs were added as TCR cDNA was made by 5'RACE template switching. TCRdb fed the 5' RACE reads into MiXCR, producing one record per CDR3 protein. This sample has about 580,000 distinct CDR3 sequences, with around a sixth found just once. This clonotype was detected a few times. As yet, its antigen is unknown. The TCR sequence derives from a man aged 18 to 30 who received the YFV17D yellow fever vaccine. The sequenced sample was PBMCs, obtained about 5 days after the first yellow fever vaccination. V gene TRBV7-2 combines with J gene TRBJ2-2; D call uncertain. For the CDR3, the DNA is TGTGCCAGCAGATCCGATTCGACGGGCACCGGGGAGCTGTTTTTT. Its translation is CASRSDSTGTGELFF. Supplemented by reference TRBV7-2 and TRBJ2-2, the full variable domain reads GAGVSQSPSNKVTEKGKDVELRCDPISGHTALYWYRQSLGQGLEFLIYFQGNSAPDKSGLPSDRFSAERTGGSVSTLTIQRTQQEDSAVYLCASRSDSTGTGELFFGEGSRLTVL.